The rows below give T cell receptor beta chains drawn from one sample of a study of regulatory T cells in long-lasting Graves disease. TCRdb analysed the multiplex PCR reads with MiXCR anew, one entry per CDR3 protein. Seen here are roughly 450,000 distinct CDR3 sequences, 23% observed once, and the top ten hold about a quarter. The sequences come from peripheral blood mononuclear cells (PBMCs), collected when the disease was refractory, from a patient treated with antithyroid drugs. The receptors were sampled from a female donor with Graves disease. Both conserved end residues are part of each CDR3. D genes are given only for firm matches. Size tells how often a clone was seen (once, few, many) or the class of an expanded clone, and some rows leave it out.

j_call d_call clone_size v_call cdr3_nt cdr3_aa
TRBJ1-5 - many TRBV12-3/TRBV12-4 TGTGCCAGCAGTTTTGGGGTTCAGCCCCAGCATTTT CASSFGVQPQHF
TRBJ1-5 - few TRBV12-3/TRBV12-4 TGTGCCAGCAGTTTAGTGCTAGGACGGTATAGCAATCAGCCCCAGCATTTT CASSLVLGRYSNQPQHF
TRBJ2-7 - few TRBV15 TGTGCCACCAGAGGACCCTCCCTCGAGCAGTACTTC CATRGPSLEQYF
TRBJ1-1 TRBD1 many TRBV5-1 TGCGCCAGCAGCTTTGGGCAGGGGGCCACTGAAGCTTTCTTT CASSFGQGATEAFF
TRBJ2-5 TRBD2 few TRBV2 TGTGCCAGCAGCGAGGGGACTAGCGAGGGAGAGACCCAGTACTTC CASSEGTSEGETQYF
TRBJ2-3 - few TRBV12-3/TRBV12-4 TGTGCCAGCAGTTTTCTGGGGGCTACCAGCACAGATACGCAGTATTTT CASSFLGATSTDTQYF
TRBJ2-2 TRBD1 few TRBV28 TGTGCCAGCGGAAGCCGGGACAGGGCGAACCCCGAGAGTACCGGGGAGCTGTTTTTT CASGSRDRANPESTGELFF
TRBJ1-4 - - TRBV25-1 TGTGCCAGCAGTGAATGGGCAGCAGCCACTAATGAAAAACTGTTTTTT CASSEWAAATNEKLFF
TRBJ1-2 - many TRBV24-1 TGTGCCACCAGTGATACCCGCCGCTATGGCTACACCTTC CATSDTRRYGYTF
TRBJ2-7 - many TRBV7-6 TGTGCCAGCAGCTTAAGGAGGAAGAGCTCCTACGAGCAGTACTTC CASSLRRKSSYEQYF
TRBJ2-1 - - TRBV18 TGTGCCAGCTCAAACAGGGTTAGCGATGAGCAGTTCTTC CASSNRVSDEQFF
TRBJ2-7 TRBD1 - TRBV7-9 TGTGCCAGCAGCCAAGGGGGCAGCTACGACGAGCAGTACTTC CASSQGGSYDEQYF
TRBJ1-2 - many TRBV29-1 TGCAGCGTTGAATGGGCGGAGTTAGCTAACTATGGCTACACCTTC CSVEWAELANYGYTF
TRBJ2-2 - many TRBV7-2 TGTGCCAGCAGCTTAGGACTATCCGGGGAGCTGTTTTTT CASSLGLSGELFF
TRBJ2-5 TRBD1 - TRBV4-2 TGTGCCAGCAGCGTGCGGACAGGGGACGTGAAGACCCAGTACTTC CASSVRTGDVKTQYF
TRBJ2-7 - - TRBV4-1 TGCGCCAGCAGCCAAGTCCCTAGTCTCTCCTACGAGCAGTACTTC CASSQVPSLSYEQYF
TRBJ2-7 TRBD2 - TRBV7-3 TGTGCCAGCAGCCAAGCAGCGGGACCCTACGAGCAGTACTTC CASSQAAGPYEQYF
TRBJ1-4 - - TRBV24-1 TGTGCCACCAGTGAGGGGGCGGCGGGTGAAAAACTGTTTTTT CATSEGAAGEKLFF
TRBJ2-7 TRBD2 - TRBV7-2 TGTGCCAGCAGCTCCGAGGGACTAGCGGGTTATTACGAGCAGTACTTC CASSSEGLAGYYEQYF
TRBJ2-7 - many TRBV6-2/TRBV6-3 TGTGCCAGCAGACTCACTAGCTCCTACGAGCAGTACTTC CASRLTSSYEQYF
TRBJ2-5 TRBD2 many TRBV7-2 TGTGCCAGCAGCTTAGGGGGACTAGCGGGACGGGAGACCCAGTACTTC CASSLGGLAGRETQYF
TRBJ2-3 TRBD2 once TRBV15 TGTGCCACCAGCAGAAGACTAGCGGGGAACACAGATACGCAGTATTTT CATSRRLAGNTDTQYF
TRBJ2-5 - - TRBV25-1 TGTGCCAGCACCTACAGGGGCGCGGGGGAGACCCAGTACTTC CASTYRGAGETQYF
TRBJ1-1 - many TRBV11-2 TGTGCCAGCAGCTTAGCGGGGGAGGTGAACACTGAAGCTTTCTTT CASSLAGEVNTEAFF
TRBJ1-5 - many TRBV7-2 TGTGCCAGCAGCTTGCAGGGCGGCAATCAGCCCCAGCATTTT CASSLQGGNQPQHF
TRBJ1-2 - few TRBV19 TGTGCCAGTAGTATTCGGGAGGGCGATCGCGGCTACACCTTC CASSIREGDRGYTF
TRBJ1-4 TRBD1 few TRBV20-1 TGCAGTGCACCTGACAGGGGTGAGATACTGTTTTTT CSAPDRGEILFF
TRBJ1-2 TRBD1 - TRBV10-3 TGTGCCATCAAAACTTCCGGGACAGGGCCCTATGGCTACACCTTC CAIKTSGTGPYGYTF
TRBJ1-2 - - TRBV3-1 TGTGCCAGCAGCCATACGGGACTACGTGGCTACACCTTC CASSHTGLRGYTF
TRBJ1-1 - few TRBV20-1 TGCAGTGCTAGAGTTACCGCGATCAATGGAGCTGAAGCTTTCTTT CSARVTAINGAEAFF
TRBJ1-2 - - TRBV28 TGCGCCAGCAGTTGGGATACAACCCATGGCTACACCTTC CASSWDTTHGYTF